This entry features one T cell receptor (beta chain) sequence. This clone is categorized as medium-sized (0.01 to 0.1%). This receptor's antigen is unknown. No base qualities exist here, and no much larger clone lies one base off it. This sample was taken from a study of metastatic and nonmetastatic thyroid tumors (dated by TCRdb to 2020 to 2021). Regarding the complete study: For patients with malignant and with benign thyroid disease, the researchers compared repertoires between peripheral blood samples and tumor or nodule tissue samples.

What the research found in general, with its limitations: In both blood and tumor samples, TCR beta diversity was reported to be significantly higher in malignant tumors than in benign nodules.

None of the patients had been given any treatment before thyroid surgery. The study retrospectively analysed patient clinical samples collected from about 2011 to 2018 using T-cell receptor beta sequencing. Library generation was performed with PCR. Sequencer: Illumina HiSeq 4000. High-throughput sequencing was used to profile the TCR beta-chain CDR3 region of every patient. On the authors' methods: CDR3 differences across clinicopathological groups were used to build a classifier for discriminating distant-metastatic papillary thyroid cancer patients. The Shannon index was used to measure repertoire diversity, and the Morisita-Horn index was used to measure how similar tumor and blood repertoires were. TCRdb took the public reads, trimmed them with fastp at Q25, ran MiXCR for clone calling and kept in-frame beta chains. None of the V and J calls come from the authors' own analysis; TCRdb made them. The sample profile shows some 8,000 clones; approximately 31% of them were found once. The top ten clones comprise 20% of the sample.

The germline V gene sets CDR1 to MNHEY and CDR2 to SVGEGT. Trimming leaves V shorter by 6 bases and J shorter by 0 bases, with the junction holding 9 bases beyond the gene matches. Including cysteine and phenylalanine, the CDR3 has 18 amino acids. Only the CDR3 region is kept as DNA, spanning 54 bases read in frame from base 1. Source material: tumor tissue. This sequence uses TRBV6-2 or TRBV6-3 and TRBJ2-7; TRBD2 fits 15 bases in the junction. The receptor's source is a female donor with papillary thyroid cancer or a benign thyroid nodule (not recorded which). Some clones in this sample may be carry-over from other donors' samples. The CDR3 loop reads CASRSPGLAGGLSYEQYF. The nucleotide sequence is TGTGCCAGCAGGTCCCCGGGACTAGCGGGAGGCCTCTCCTACGAGCAGTACTTC.